The 9 T cell receptor beta chains below come from one sample, sequenced in a study of shared clonotypes between healthy human individuals. Sequenced by immunoSEQ multiplex PCR; TCRdb stores in-frame clones only, minus some. The sample shows millions of clones, around 95% of them seen only once. Sequenced input: naive CD4+ T cells sorted from blood. Subset: CD45RA+ positively selected. Receptors were obtained from a young man in good health.

The chain has TRBV28 and TRBJ1-5; a weak D match, TRBD1 (6 bases). V was pared by 5 bases and J by 3 bases, with 20 bases between. CDR1 and CDR2 (germline): MDHEN, SYDVKM. The CDR3 contains 17 residues. The CDR3 DNA is TGTGCCAGCAGTCGGTCACAGGGATTCAACCACAATCAGCCCCAGCATTTT. Amino acid sequence: CASSRSQGFNHNQPQHF.

This sequence joins TRBV5-6 and TRBJ1-2, with 7 bases lining up with TRBD1. After removal of 5 bases from V and 4 bases from J, the junction contained 5 bases not matched to a gene. In germline, CDR1 is SGHDT, CDR2 YYEEEE. This CDR3 spans 13 amino acids. CDR3 in amino acids: CASRDRKIYGYTF. DNA for the CDR3: TGTGCCAGCAGGGACAGGAAGATCTATGGCTACACCTTC. The full variable domain, in which reference TRBV5-6 and TRBJ1-2 provide the parts outside the CDR3, is DAGVTQSPTHLIKTRGQQVTLRCSPKSGHDTVSWYQQALGQGPQFIFQYYEEEERQRGNFPDRFSGHQFPNYSSELNVNALLLGDSALYLCASRDRKIYGYTFGSGTRLTVV.

The genes are TRBV28 and TRBJ1-6; TRBD1 might be the D (6 bases). The length of the CDR3 is 17 residues. Germline loops: CDR1 MDHEN, CDR2 SYDVKM. V was pared by 6 bases and J by 3 bases, with 18 bases between. In nucleotides, the CDR3 is TGTGCCAGCAGCAGATGGTATAGGGGGATCTATAATTCACCCCTCCACTTT. Protein product: CASSRWYRGIYNSPLHF.

The rearrangement uses TRBV7-8 and TRBJ2-5, with 7 bases aligning to TRBD1. Germline V gene sequence: CDR1 SGHVS, CDR2 FQNEAQ. V shed 3 bases and J 6 bases; nucleotides not matched to a gene: 10. The length of the CDR3 is 15 residues. DNA for the CDR3: TGTGCCAGCAGCTTTACCCGGGACAGAGGGCAGACCCAGTACTTC. The encoded protein is CASSFTRDRGQTQYF.

V is TRBV4-1 and J is TRBJ1-5; no definite D call. The V gene's germline CDR1 is MGHRA and CDR2 YSYEKL. The CDR3 runs 16 residues. V was pared by 4 bases and J by 0 bases, with 13 bases between. CDR3 bases: TGCGCCAGCAGCCTTTTGCCCGTTTATAGCAATCAGCCCCAGCATTTT. The encoded protein is CASSLLPVYSNQPQHF.

J is TRBJ1-2 and V is TRBV6-5, with 7 positions matching TRBD1. The CDR3 loop spans 16 amino acids. Trimming took 0 bases from V and 8 from J; bases not matched to a gene: 12. The germline CDR1 and CDR2 sequences are MNHEY and SVGAGI. The CDR3 DNA sequence: TGTGCCAGCAGTTACTCGGGACAGAGGCCAAAAGGCGGCTACACCTTC. As protein: CASSYSGQRPKGGYTF.

The gene calls are TRBV2 and TRBJ2-7; D unresolved. Germline assignment: CDR1 SNHLY and CDR2 FYNNEI. The CDR3 length is 11 residues. V lost 6 bases and J lost 5, with 8 bases in between. CDR3 coding DNA: TGTGCCAGCAGAGCTGTACACGAGCAGTACTTC. Amino acid sequence: CASRAVHEQYF.

This clone occurred once. The V gene is TRBV5-4, the J gene TRBJ2-3; 16 bases align to TRBD2. The germline V gene has CDR1 SGHNT and CDR2 YYREEE (reference sequence). This CDR3 comprises 17 residues. Germline trimming cut 4 bases from V and 3 bases from J; bases unmatched to any gene: 5. CDR3 sequence (DNA): TGTGCCAGCAGCCGAGGGACTAGCGGGGGGGAGACAGATACGCAGTATTTT. Translation gives CASSRGTSGGETDTQYF. Looking up the rest from reference TRBV5-4 and TRBJ2-3 gives the full variable domain: ETGVTQSPTHLIKTRGQQVTLRCSSQSGHNTVSWYQQALGQGPQFIFQYYREEENGRGNFPPRFSGLQFPNYSSELNVNALELDDSALYLCASSRGTSGGETDTQYFGPGTRLTVL.

As concerns this clone: Relative to the germline gene, one junction end is altered; a read error may explain this. The genes are TRBV5-1 and TRBJ2-7; perhaps TRBD2 as D (6 bases). The length of the CDR3 is 15 residues. Germline CDR1 and CDR2: SGHRS and YFSETQ. CDR3 sequence: CASRDGGVSSHEQYF. In DNA, the CDR3 is TGCGCCAGCAGGGACGGAGGGGTGAGCTCCCACGAGCAGTACTTC.